This T cell receptor (beta chain) was documented in a study of blood T cells in healthy people across ages. Regarding the study as a whole: Among long-lived donors, naive CD4+ cells were more numerous and diversity higher than in aged donors.

CDR1 and CDR2 (germline): SGHRS, YFSETQ. This CDR3 has 15 residues. Trimming removed 2 bases from V and 4 bases from J; junction bases left unmatched: 4. This clonotype was recorded many times. What it recognizes is unknown. The authors ran a second PCR of 7 to 11 cycles using a sample-barcoded 5' primer and a J-beta primer mix. TCRdb processed the 5' RACE reads anew with MiXCR; each CDR3 protein has one entry. Counted here are around 780,000 distinct CDR3 sequences, 20% to 30% occurring once; the ten biggest clones make up around 2.9%. The same specimen was also included in a second study, on T cells of mothers and their children. That paper adds: In unrelated and related pairs, TCR recombination output is shaped in a similar way by thymic selection.

The gene calls are TRBV5-1 and TRBJ2-5, with TRBD2 matching 11 bases. The specimen was blood. This TCR was sampled from a boy younger than 18 in good health. The CDR3 spells CASSFSGGARETQYF. As DNA, the CDR3 is TGCGCCAGCAGCTTTAGCGGGGGGGCGCGAGAGACCCAGTACTTC.